This T cell receptor (beta chain) was identified during a study of radiation and T cells in renal cell carcinoma (dated by TCRdb to 2018 to 2020). Background on the whole study: A total of 50 to 55 samples underwent TCR beta sequencing, made up of 25 or so tumors and around 27 peripheral blood samples. A total of 4 million to 5 million unique CDR3 nucleotide sequences, encoding 2.7 million or so unique CDR3 amino acid sequences, were found across all 50 or so samples. Study-wide conclusions, independent of this receptor: Irradiated tumors contained more dominant CDR3 motifs, and these motifs occupied a larger share of the repertoire than in control tumors. In blood, the top tumor clonotypes increased from baseline to 2 weeks after radiation and then shrank by 4 weeks, which suggests a temporary expansion of tumor-resident clones. Effects of radiation dose or scheduling on the TCR repertoire could not be addressed with the single-armed trial design. Compared with controls, irradiated tumors had higher TCR clonality, as the top 100 clonotypes made up an average of roughly 54% of the repertoire, versus around 43% in nephrectomy-only tumors. Only small tumor regions of roughly 1.1 g were available, so intratumoral heterogeneity was not captured. Because pretreatment tumor biopsies were not available, the study could not determine whether clonotypes were already present within the tumor at baseline.

Comments on this clone: Its antigen remains unidentified. Per-base qualities were not stored, and no clone one base away is much larger.

The immunoSEQ kit was used, according to the manufacturer's recommendations, to generate TCR beta libraries from genomic DNA. Library preparation used a first multiplex PCR with proprietary primers, then a second PCR adding unique barcodes, with bead cleanups after each round. A positive control reaction and a negative control reaction, both provided in the kit, were run with every batch of samples. The final libraries were assessed on an Agilent 4200 TapeStation D1000 ScreenTape, pooled by volume, and quantified by qPCR. An Illumina NextSeq500 fitted with a MidOutput 150-cycle cartridge performed the sequencing, running 156 Read1 cycles and 15 Index1 cycles with the kit's custom primers. The pooled library was loaded at approximately 1 pM, with a roughly 18% PhiX control spiked in. The source study handled its data this way. Vendor-processed data were analyzed in R, with a clonotype defined as all T cells sharing the same CDR3 nucleotide sequence. In the clone abundance analyses, frequencies in each sample were normalized to that sample's 10,000 most abundant clones. Public T cell clones, which averaged fewer than five per sample, were excluded before analysis. The dominant motif analysis was done with ImmunoMap using the PAM10 matrix, a gap penalty of 30, and a homology threshold of 0.3, and motifs with a cumulative frequency of at least 0.01 were considered dominant. An abundance difference of at least 32-fold between compartments was the criterion for calling clonotypes tumor-enriched or baseline blood-enriched. Tumor-blood repertoire similarity was measured with the Baroni-Urbani and Buser coefficient, and group comparisons used two-tailed Wilcoxon tests in R. Drawn from immuneACCESS, this table holds only the in-frame rearrangements with V and J called that TCRdb kept. Clones are partly lost; checked studies trace under half to an unresolved V gene and leave the rest unexplained. D and trimming were read from the DNA, whereas the V and J calls and clone size are those reported in that table. This sample comprises 15,000 to 20,000 clones, over 60% of them detected only once. Clones ranked in the top ten supply around 29% of the sample.

Counted from cysteine to phenylalanine, this CDR3 has 12 amino acids. Just CDR3 DNA is preserved here, 36 bases in frame from base 1. Trimming removed 5 bases from V and 1 base from J, leaving 4 bases between the germline ends. The germline V gene (reference sequence) gives CDR1 as SEHNR and CDR2 as FQNEAQ. Interpreted using the paper, the time point label stands for: tumor resected at nephrectomy. The sample's treatment or condition label, decoded: 15 Gy SBRT to primary tumor, nephrectomy 4 weeks later. Samples were obtained from a clinical trial, in which 15 Gy stereotactic body radiation therapy was delivered to primary renal cell carcinomas and nephrectomy was performed 4 weeks later. Every patient had renal cell carcinoma of clear cell pathology. Tumors were dissociated mechanically, digested with collagenase/hyaluronidase at 37 degrees C, processed in gentleMACS C tubes, and stored in liquid nitrogen. Genomic DNA for TCR sequencing was prepared using the QIAamp DNA Blood Mini Kit (Qiagen). Only samples passing all quality control checks were included in the analyses.

This TCR was sampled from a woman aged 70-85 years with renal cell carcinoma. The source was tumor tissue, collected from a patient whose treatment included radiotherapy and nephrectomy. The chain was built from TRBV7-9 and TRBJ2-3; the D gene is unclear. CDR3 protein: CASSERTDTQYF. The nucleotide sequence reads as follows: TGTGCCAGCAGCGAACGCACAGATACGCAGTATTTT.